The present T cell receptor beta chain was sequenced within a study of T cells in Graves' hyperthyroidism and ophthalmopathy. Germline lookup yields CDR1 MNHGY and CDR2 SVAAGI. J lost 6 bases, V lost 4 bases, and 13 bases had no gene match. This CDR3 has 16 amino acids. RNA transcripts were the template for amplifying TCR beta CDR3 regions. TCR CDR3 regions were first amplified by RT-PCR with HTBI primers. TCRdb recomputed calls from the multiplex PCR reads with MiXCR, one row per CDR3 protein. The sample lists 500,000 to 800,000 distinct CDR3 sequences, roughly 15% seen once, with roughly an eighth in the top ten.

This receptor was identified in a woman aged 50 to 65 with Graves' ophthalmopathy. This chain joins TRBV6-9 and TRBJ2-3; 7 positions agree with TRBD1. The sequencing sample was made of blood. CDR3 DNA: TGTGCCAGCAGTTCTCCGACAGGGAATGGGCCTGATACGCAGTATTTT. It is translated as CASSSPTGNGPDTQYF.